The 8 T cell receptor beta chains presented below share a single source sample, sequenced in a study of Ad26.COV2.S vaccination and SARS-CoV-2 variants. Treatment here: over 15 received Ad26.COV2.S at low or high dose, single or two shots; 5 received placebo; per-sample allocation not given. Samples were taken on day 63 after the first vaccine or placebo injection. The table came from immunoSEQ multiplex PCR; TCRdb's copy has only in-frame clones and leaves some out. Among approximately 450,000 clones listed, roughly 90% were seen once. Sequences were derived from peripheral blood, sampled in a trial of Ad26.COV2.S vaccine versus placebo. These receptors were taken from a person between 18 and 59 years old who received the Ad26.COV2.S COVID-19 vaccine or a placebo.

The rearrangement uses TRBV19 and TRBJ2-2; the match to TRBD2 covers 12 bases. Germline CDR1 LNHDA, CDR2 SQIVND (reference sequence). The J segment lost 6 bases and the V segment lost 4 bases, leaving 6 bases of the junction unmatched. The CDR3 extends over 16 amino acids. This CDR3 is CASSNLAGGPAGELFF. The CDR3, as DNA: TGTGCCAGTAGTAACCTAGCGGGAGGGCCGGCCGGGGAGCTGTTTTTT.

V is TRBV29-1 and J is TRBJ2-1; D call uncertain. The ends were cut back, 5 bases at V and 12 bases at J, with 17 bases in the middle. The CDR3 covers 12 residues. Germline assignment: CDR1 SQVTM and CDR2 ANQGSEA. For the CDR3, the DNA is TGCAGCGTTTCCCCCAGAGTGGAATGGCAGTTCTTC. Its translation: CSVSPRVEWQFF.

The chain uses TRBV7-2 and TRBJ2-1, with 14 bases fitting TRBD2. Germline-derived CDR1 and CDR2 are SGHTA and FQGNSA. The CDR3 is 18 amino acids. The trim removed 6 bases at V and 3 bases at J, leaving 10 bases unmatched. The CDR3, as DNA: TGTGCCAGCAGTTCCGGGACTAGCGGGAGAGCCGGCTACAATGAGCAGTTCTTC. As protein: CASSSGTSGRAGYNEQFF.

The CDR3 DNA follows: TGTGCCAGCAGCCCCGAATTGACTAGCCGGCAAGAGACCCAGTACTTC. It specifies CASSPELTSRQETQYF. The chain is built from TRBV28 and TRBJ2-5; 7 bases are shared with TRBD2. Germline V lookup: CDR1 MDHEN, CDR2 SYDVKM. Trimming cost V 6 bases and J 2 bases; bases outside gene matches: 12. The CDR3 loop spans 16 amino acids.

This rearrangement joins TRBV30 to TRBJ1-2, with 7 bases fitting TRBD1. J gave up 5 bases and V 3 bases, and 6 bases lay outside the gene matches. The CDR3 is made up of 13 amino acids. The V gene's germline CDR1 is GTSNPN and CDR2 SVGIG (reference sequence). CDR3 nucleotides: TGTGCCTGGAGCCGACAGGGCCTTTATGGCTACACCTTC. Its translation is CAWSRQGLYGYTF.

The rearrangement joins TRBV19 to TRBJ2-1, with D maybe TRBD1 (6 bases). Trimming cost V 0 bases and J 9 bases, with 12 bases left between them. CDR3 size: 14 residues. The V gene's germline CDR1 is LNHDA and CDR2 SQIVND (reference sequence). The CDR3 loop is CASSIEMTGAEQFF. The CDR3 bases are TGTGCCAGTAGTATAGAGATGACAGGTGCTGAGCAGTTCTTC.

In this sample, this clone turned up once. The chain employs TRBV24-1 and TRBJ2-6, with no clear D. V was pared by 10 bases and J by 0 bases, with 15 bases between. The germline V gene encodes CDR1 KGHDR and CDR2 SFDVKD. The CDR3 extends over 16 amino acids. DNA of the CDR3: TGTGCCACGTCCGGTTTTTCGACCTCTGGGGCCAACGTCCTGACTTTC. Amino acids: CATSGFSTSGANVLTF.

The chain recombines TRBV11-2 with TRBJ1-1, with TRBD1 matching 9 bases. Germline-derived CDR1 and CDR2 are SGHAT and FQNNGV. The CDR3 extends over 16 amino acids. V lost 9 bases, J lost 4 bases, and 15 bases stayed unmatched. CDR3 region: CARAHRGRRESTEAFF. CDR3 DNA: TGTGCCAGAGCCCACAGGGGGCGCCGGGAAAGCACTGAAGCTTTCTTT.